The clone carrying this TCR beta chain appeared many times. The TCRbeta library was prepared with unique molecular identifiers. MiXCR, applied by TCRdb to the PCR reads, yields one record per CDR3 protein. The data contain roughly 420,000 distinct CDR3 sequences, 15% to 20% of them seen just once; the ten biggest clones take up over 25%. The data were taken from a study of T-cell reconstitution after alpha-beta-depleted transplantation in children. The germline V gene has CDR1 SGHRS and CDR2 YFSETQ. There are 16 residues in the CDR3. V lost 0 bases and J lost 4, with 14 bases in between. This clonotype was obtained from a boy younger than two who had a stem cell transplant for Wiskott-Aldrich syndrome, so the T cells may come from the graft donor. This chain links TRBV5-1 with TRBJ1-3, with a tentative D call TRBD1 (5 bases). The specimen comprised PBMCs, mostly from graft donor cells, sampled 360 days after TCRalphabeta/CD19-depleted stem cell transplant. CDR3 nucleotides: TGCGCCAGCAGCTTGGAGGGGAATATGGCAGGAAACACCATATATTTT. It encodes CASSLEGNMAGNTIYF.